The clone carrying this T cell receptor beta chain occurred a few times. Its antigen remains unknown. It was template switching that added a universal primer site, and there were unique molecular identifiers on the cDNA. TCRdb ran MiXCR on the 5' RACE reads and lists one entry per CDR3 protein. The table has 650,000 to 750,000 distinct CDR3 sequences, 21% seen once. This sample is drawn from a study of identical twins. Study-wide points: Abundant cord blood beta clonotypes carried fewer insertions; memory repertoires showed none. Conclusions were drawn cross-sectionally by statistical analysis, without following the same donors.

CDR3 length: 15 amino acids. The V and J ends lost 5 bases and 1 base respectively, with 12 bases between them. The same sample was also studied in work on T cells expressing NK-cell markers.

V and J are TRBV12-3 or TRBV12-4 and TRBJ2-4, with a tentative D call TRBD1 (6 bases). Sequenced: PBMCs. The TCR was taken from a woman aged 18-29 years in good health. The CDR3 nucleotides read TGTGCCAGCAGTCCTACTACAGGGGCCAAAAACATTCAGTACTTC. This encodes CASSPTTGAKNIQYF.